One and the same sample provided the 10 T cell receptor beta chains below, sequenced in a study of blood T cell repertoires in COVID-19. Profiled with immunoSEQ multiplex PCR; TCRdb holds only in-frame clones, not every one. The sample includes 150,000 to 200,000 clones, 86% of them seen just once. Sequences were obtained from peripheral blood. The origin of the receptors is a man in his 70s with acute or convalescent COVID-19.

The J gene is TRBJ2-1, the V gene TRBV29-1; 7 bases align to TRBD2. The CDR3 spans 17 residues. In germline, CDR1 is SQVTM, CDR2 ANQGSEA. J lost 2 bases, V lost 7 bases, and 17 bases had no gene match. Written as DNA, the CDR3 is TGCAGCGCTCTCGATGGTTGGGGGGGGACTACCTACAATGAGCAGTTCTTC. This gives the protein CSALDGWGGTTYNEQFF.

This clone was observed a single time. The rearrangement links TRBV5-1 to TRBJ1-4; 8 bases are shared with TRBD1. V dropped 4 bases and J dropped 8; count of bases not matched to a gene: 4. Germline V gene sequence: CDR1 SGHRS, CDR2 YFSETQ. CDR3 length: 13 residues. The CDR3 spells CASSRQGREKLFF. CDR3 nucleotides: TGCGCCAGCAGCCGACAGGGGAGGGAAAAACTGTTTTTT.

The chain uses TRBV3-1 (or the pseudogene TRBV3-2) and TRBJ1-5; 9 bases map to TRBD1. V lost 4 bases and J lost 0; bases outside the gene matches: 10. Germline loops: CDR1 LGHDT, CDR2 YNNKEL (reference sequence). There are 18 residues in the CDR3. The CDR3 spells CASSPGTGSSYSNQPQHF. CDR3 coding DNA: TGTGCCAGCAGCCCTGGGACAGGGTCCTCGTATAGCAATCAGCCCCAGCATTTT.

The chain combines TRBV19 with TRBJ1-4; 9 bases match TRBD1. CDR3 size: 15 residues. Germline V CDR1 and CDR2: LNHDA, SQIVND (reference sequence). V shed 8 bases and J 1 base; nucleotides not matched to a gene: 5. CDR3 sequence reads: CASSRDRETNEKLFF. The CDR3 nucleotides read TGTGCCAGTTCCCGGGACAGGGAAACTAATGAAAAACTGTTTTTT.

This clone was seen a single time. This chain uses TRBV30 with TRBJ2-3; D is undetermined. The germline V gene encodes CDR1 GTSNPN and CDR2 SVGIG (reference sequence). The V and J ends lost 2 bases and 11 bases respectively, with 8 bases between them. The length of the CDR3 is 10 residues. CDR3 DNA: TGTGCCTGGAGTACTCTCCGGCAGTATTTT. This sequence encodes CAWSTLRQYF.

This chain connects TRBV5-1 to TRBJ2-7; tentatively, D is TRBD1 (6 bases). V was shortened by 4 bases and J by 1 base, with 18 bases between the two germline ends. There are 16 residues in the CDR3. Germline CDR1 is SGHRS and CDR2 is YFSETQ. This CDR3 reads CASSLPTGTPSYEQYF. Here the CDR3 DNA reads TGCGCCAGCAGCCTCCCGACAGGTACCCCGTCCTACGAGCAGTACTTC. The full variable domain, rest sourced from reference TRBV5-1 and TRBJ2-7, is KAGVTQTPRYLIKTRGQQVTLSCSPISGHRSVSWYQQTPGQGLQFLFEYFSETQRNKGNFPGRFSGRQFSNSRSEMNVSTLELGDSALYLCASSLPTGTPSYEQYFGPGTRLTVT.

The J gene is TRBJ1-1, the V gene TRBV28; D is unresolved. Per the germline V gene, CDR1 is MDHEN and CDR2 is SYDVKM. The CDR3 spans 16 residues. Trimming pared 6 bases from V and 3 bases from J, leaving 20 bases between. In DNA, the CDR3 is TGTGCCAGCAGACCCTCAGCGCGATCATGGGACACTGAAGCTTTCTTT. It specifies CASRPSARSWDTEAFF. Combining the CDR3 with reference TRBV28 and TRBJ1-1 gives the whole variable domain DVKVTQSSRYLVKRTGEKVFLECVQDMDHENMFWYRQDPGLGLRLIYFSYDVKMKEKGDIPEGYSVSREKKERFSLILESASTNQTSMYLCASRPSARSWDTEAFFGQGTRLTVV.

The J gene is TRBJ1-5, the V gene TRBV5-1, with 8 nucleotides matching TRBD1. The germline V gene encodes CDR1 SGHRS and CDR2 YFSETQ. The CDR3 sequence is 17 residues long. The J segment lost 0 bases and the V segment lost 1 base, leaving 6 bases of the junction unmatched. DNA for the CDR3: TGCGCCAGCAGCTTGAGGGGACAGGCACATAGCAATCAGCCCCAGCATTTT. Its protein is CASSLRGQAHSNQPQHF.

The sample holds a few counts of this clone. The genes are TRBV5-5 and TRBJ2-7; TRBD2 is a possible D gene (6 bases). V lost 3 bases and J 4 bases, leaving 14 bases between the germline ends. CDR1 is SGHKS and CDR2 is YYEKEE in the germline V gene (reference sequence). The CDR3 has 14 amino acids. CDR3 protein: CASSWAGRPYEQYF. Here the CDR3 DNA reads TGTGCCAGCAGCTGGGCGGGGCGCCCTTACGAGCAGTACTTC.

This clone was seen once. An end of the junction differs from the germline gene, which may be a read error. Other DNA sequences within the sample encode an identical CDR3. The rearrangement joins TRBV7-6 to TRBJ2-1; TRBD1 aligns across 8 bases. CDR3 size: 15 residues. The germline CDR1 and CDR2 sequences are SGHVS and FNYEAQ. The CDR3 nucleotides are TGTGCCAGCAGTCAAGGACAGGGTATTTACAATGAGCAATTCTTC. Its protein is CASSQGQGIYNEQFF.